Below, 6 T cell receptor beta chains from the same sample are listed, as sequenced in a study of blood T cell repertoires in COVID-19. TCRdb keeps only in-frame clones here, not all; method: immunoSEQ multiplex PCR. Of some 100,000 clones listed, about nine tenths are singletons. The specimen sequenced was peripheral blood. Source of these receptors: a man aged 45-65 years with acute or convalescent COVID-19.

The chain has TRBV19 and TRBJ1-1, with a possible D match to TRBD1 (6 bases). The CDR3 totals 13 residues. Germline CDR1 and CDR2: LNHDA and SQIVND (reference sequence). V was shortened by 7 bases and J by 5 bases, with 14 bases between the two germline ends. CDR3 coding DNA: TGTGCCAGTACCAGGGGTTACGAGACTGAAGCTTTCTTT. It yields the protein CASTRGYETEAFF.

The rearrangement links TRBV2 to TRBJ2-2; TRBD2 aligns across 10 bases. The length of the CDR3 is 15 residues. V lost 2 bases and J lost 7; bases outside the gene matches: 4. Germline assignment: CDR1 SNHLY and CDR2 FYNNEI. The CDR3 spells CASSERAGGVGELFF. Here the CDR3 DNA reads TGTGCCAGCAGTGAAAGAGCGGGAGGGGTCGGGGAGCTGTTTTTT.

Only a few counts were recorded for this clone. This chain links TRBV7-9 with TRBJ2-7, with 9 bases identical to TRBD1. CDR1 and CDR2 from the germline V gene are SEHNR and FQNEAQ (reference sequence). This CDR3 region has 15 residues. The V gene end was trimmed by 2 bases and the J gene end by 1 base; junction bases not matched to a gene: 3. This chain's CDR3 is CASSLWGQGSYEQYF. The CDR3 nucleotides are TGTGCCAGCAGCTTATGGGGACAGGGTTCCTACGAGCAGTACTTC.

This clone has more than one count but fewer than ten. This chain links TRBV7-9 with TRBJ1-5, with 8 bases identical to TRBD1. V was pared by 3 bases and J by 1 base, with 2 bases of the junction left unmatched. The CDR3 sequence is 15 residues long. Per germline, CDR1 SEHNR and CDR2 FQNEAQ (reference sequence). The CDR3 bases are TGTGCCAGCAGCTTCGGACAGGGAAGCAATCAGCCCCAGCATTTT. It translates to CASSFGQGSNQPQHF.

V is TRBV12-5 and J is TRBJ2-1; 11 bases fit TRBD2. V lost 7 bases to trimming and J lost 4 bases; unmatched junction nucleotides: 6. This CDR3 contains 15 residues. Germline V gene sequence: CDR1 LGHNT, CDR2 FRNRAP. CDR3: CASARASGRYNEQFF. CDR3 bases: TGTGCTAGTGCGCGGGCTAGCGGGAGGTACAATGAGCAGTTCTTC.

V and J are TRBV4-1 and TRBJ1-1, with TRBD1 matching 9 bases. This CDR3 spans 15 amino acids. The V gene's germline CDR1 is MGHRA and CDR2 YSYEKL. Trimming removed 2 bases from V and 1 base from J; junction bases left unmatched: 2. As DNA, the CDR3 is TGCGCCAGCAGCCAACTGGGACAGGGGAACACTGAAGCTTTCTTT. Encoded protein: CASSQLGQGNTEAFF.